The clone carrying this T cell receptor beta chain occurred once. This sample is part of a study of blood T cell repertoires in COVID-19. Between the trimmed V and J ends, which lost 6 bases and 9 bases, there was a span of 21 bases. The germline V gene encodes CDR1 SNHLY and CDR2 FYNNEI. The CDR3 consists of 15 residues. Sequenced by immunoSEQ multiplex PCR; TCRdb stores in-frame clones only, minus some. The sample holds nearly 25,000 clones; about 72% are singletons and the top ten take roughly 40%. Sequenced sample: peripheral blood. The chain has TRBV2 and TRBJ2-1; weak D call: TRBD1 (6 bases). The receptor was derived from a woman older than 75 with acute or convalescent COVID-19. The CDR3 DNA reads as TGTGCCAGCAGCAGGGACATTAGCTCCGCAAGTGAGCAGTTCTTC. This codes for CASSRDISSASEQFF.